The sequence of this T cell receptor (beta chain) was determined in a study of T cell repertoires in cytomegalovirus infection. As for the study in general: Public TCR beta signatures marked donors with CMV infection and the matching HLA.

This clonotype turned up a few times. Its antigen is unknown. Study-wide findings and caveats: The ex vivo response was dominated by HLA-C-restricted CMV-specific TCR beta clonotypes.

The CDR3 has 14 amino acids. V lost 2 bases and J 1 base, leaving 3 bases between the germline ends. The germline CDR1 and CDR2 sequences are LGHDT and YNNKEL (reference sequence). MiXCR was run by TCRdb on the reads, yielding one entry per CDR3 protein. Of around 260,000 distinct CDR3 sequences in the sample, about 26% are singletons; the top ten hold roughly 13%. Sequenced material: PBMCs. This sequence was found in a human donor in good health (CMV status not recorded). Some clones in this sample may be carry-over from other donors' samples. J is TRBJ2-6 and V is TRBV3-1; D gene ambiguous. Here the CDR3 reads CASSQLSGANVLTF. CDR3 sequence (DNA): TGTGCCAGCAGCCAACTGTCTGGGGCCAACGTCCTGACTTTC.